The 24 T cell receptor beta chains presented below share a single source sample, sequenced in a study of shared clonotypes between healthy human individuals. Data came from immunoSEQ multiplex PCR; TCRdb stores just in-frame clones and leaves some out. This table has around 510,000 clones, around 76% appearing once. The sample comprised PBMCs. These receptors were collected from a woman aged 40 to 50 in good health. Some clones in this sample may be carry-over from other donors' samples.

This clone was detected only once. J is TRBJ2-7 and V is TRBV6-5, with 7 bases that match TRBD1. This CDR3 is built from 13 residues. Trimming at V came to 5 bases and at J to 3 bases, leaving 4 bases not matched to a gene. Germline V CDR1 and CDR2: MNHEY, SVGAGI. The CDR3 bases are TGTGCCAGCAGTAAGACAGGGTTCTACGAGCAGTACTTC. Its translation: CASSKTGFYEQYF.

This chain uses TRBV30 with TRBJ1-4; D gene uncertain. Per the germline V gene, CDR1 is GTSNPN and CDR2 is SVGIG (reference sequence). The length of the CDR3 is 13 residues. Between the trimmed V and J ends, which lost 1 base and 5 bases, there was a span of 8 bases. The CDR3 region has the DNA TGTGCCTGGAGTGGGGGTGACAATGAAAAACTGTTTTTT. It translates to CAWSGGDNEKLFF.

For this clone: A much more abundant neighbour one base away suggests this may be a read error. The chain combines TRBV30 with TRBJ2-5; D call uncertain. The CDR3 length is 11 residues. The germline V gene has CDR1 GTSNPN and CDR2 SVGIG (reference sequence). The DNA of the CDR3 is TGTGCCCGGAGTGTACCAGAGACCCAGTACTTC. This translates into CARSVPETQYF.

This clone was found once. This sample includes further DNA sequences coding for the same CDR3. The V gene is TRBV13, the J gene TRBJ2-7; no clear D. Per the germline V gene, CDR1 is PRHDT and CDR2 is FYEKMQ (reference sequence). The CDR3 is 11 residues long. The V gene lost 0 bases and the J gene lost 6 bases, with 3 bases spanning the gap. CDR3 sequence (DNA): TGTGCCAGCAGCTTAGGGGGCGAGCAGTACTTC. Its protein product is CASSLGGEQYF.

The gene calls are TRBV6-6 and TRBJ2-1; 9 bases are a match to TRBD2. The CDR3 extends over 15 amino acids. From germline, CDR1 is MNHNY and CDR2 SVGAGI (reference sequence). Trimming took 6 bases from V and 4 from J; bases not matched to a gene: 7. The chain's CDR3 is CASRPSGVGYNEQFF. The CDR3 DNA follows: TGTGCCAGCAGACCTAGCGGGGTTGGGTACAATGAGCAGTTCTTC.

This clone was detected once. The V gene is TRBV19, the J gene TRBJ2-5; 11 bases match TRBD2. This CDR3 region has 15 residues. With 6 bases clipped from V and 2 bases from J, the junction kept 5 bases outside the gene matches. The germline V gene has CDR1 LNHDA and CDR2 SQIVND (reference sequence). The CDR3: CASSTLAGGQETQYF. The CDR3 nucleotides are TGTGCCAGTAGCACTCTAGCGGGAGGACAAGAGACCCAGTACTTC. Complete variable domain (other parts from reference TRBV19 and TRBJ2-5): DGGITQSPKYLFRKEGQNVTLSCEQNLNHDAMYWYRQDPGQGLRLIYYSQIVNDFQKGDIAEGYSVSREKKESFPLTVTSAQKNPTAFYLCASSTLAGGQETQYFGPGTRLLVL.

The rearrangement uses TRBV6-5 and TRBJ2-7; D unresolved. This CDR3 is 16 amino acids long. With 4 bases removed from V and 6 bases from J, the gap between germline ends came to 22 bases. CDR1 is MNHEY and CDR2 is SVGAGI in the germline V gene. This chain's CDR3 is CASSSPRQNRLTEQYF. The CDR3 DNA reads TGTGCCAGCAGTTCGCCGCGACAAAACAGACTGACCGAGCAGTACTTC.

CDR3 sequence (DNA): TGTGCCAGCTCACCATGGCAGGGGGCTATGGGTGAGCAGTTCTTC. Translating it yields CASSPWQGAMGEQFF. This chain uses TRBV18 with TRBJ2-1; 8 bases are shared with TRBD1. This CDR3 has 15 amino acids. V lost 2 bases to trimming and J lost 9 bases; unmatched junction nucleotides: 9. Germline V CDR1 and CDR2: KGHSH, LQKENI.

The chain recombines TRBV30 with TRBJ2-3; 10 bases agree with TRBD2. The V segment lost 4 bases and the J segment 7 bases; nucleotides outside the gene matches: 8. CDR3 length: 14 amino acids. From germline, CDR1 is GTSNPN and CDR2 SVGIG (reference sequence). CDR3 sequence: CAWTPGLASHTQYF. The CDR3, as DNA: TGTGCCTGGACTCCGGGACTAGCGAGCCATACGCAGTATTTT.

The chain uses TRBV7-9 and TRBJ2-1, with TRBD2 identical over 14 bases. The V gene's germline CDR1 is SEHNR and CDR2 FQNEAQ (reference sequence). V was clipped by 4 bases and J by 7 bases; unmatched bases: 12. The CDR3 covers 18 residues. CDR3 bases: TGTGCCAGCAGCTCCTACCCCGGGACTAGCGGGAGAGCAAATGAGCAGTTCTTC. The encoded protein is CASSSYPGTSGRANEQFF.

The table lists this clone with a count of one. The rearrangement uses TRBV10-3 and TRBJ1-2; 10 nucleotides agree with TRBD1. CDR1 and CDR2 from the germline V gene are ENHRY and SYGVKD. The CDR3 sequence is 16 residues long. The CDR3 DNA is TGTGTCGCCCGGGGGACAGGGGCTCGTGAGACCTATGGCTACACCTTC. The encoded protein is CVARGTGARETYGYTF.

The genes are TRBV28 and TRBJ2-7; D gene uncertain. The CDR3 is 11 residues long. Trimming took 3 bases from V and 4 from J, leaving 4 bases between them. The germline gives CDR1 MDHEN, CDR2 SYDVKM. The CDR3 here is CASSFRYEQYF. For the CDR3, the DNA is TGTGCCAGCAGTTTTAGGTACGAGCAGTACTTC.

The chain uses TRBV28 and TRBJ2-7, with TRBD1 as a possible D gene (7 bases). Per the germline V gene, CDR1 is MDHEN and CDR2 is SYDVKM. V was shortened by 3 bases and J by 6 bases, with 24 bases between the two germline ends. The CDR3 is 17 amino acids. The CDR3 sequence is CASSLGGAGGVPAEQYF. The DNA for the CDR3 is TGTGCCAGCAGTTTGGGGGGTGCAGGGGGAGTTCCCGCCGAGCAGTACTTC.

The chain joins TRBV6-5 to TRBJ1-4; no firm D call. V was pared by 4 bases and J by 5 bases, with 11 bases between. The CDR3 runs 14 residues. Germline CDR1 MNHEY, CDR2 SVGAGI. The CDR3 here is CASSSVSGNEKLFF. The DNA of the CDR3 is TGTGCCAGCAGTTCAGTGTCAGGAAATGAAAAACTGTTTTTT.

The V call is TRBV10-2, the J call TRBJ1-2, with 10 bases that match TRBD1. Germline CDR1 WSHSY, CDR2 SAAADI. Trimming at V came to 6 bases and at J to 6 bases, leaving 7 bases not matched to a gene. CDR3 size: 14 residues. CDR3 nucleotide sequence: TGCGCCAGCAGGGGGACAGGGGTCGTCCATGGCTACACCTTC. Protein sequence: CASRGTGVVHGYTF.

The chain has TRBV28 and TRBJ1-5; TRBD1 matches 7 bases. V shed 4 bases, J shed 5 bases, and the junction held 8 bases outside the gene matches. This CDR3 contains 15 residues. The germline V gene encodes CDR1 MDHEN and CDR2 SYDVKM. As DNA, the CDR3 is TGTGCCAGCAGTTCAGAGGGGGCGCACTATCAGCCCCAGCATTTT. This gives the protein CASSSEGAHYQPQHF.

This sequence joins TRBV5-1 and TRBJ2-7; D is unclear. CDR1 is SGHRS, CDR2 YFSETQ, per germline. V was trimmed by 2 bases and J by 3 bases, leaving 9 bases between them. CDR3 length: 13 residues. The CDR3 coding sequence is TGCGCCAGCAGCTTAAGGGTGGTCTACGAGCAGTACTTC. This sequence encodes CASSLRVVYEQYF. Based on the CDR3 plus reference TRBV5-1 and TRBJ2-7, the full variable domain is KAGVTQTPRYLIKTRGQQVTLSCSPISGHRSVSWYQQTPGQGLQFLFEYFSETQRNKGNFPGRFSGRQFSNSRSEMNVSTLELGDSALYLCASSLRVVYEQYFGPGTRLTVT.

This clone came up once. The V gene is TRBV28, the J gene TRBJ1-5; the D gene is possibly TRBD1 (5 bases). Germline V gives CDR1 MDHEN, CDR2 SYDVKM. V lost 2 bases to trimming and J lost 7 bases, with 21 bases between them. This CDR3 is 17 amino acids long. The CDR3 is CASSLMGRGDPVQPQHF. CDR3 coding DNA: TGTGCCAGCAGTTTAATGGGACGCGGGGACCCGGTCCAGCCCCAGCATTTT.

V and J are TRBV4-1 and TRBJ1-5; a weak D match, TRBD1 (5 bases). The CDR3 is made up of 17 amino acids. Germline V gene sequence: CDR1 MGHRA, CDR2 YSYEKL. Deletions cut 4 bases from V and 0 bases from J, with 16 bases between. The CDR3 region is CASSPLVRGYSNQPQHF. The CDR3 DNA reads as TGCGCCAGCAGCCCCTTGGTAAGGGGCTATAGCAATCAGCCCCAGCATTTT.

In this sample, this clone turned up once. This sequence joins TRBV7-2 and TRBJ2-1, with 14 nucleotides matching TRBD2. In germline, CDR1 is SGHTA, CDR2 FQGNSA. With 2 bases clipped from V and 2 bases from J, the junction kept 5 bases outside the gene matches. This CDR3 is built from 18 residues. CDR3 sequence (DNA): TGTGCCAGCAGCTTAAGACTAGCGGGAGGGCCAGCCTACAATGAGCAGTTCTTC. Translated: CASSLRLAGGPAYNEQFF.

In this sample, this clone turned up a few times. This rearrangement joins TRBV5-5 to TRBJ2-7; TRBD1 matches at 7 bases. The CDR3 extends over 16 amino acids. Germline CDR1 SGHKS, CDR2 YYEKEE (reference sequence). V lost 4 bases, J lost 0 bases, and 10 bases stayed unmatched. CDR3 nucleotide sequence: TGTGCCAGCAGCCCCACCGGGACAGAGAGCTCCTACGAGCAGTACTTC. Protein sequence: CASSPTGTESSYEQYF.

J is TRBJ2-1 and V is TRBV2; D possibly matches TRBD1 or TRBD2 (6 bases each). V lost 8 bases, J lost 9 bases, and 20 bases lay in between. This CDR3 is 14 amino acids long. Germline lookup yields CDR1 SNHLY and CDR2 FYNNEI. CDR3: CASLGGLAQGEQFF. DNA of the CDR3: TGTGCCAGCCTAGGGGGGCTGGCGCAGGGTGAGCAGTTCTTC.

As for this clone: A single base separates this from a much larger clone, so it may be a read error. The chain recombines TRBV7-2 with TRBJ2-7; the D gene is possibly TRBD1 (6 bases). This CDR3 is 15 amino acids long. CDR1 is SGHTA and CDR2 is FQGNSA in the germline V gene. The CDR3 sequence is CASSAAGTPTYEQCF. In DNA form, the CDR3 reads TGTGCCAGCAGCGCAGCCGGGACACCAACCTACGAGCAGTGCTTC.

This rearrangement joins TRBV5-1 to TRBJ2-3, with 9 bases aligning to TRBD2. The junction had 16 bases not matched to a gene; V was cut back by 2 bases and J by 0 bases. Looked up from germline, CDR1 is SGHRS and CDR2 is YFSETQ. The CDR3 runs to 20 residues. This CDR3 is CASSFRLTGTSIPSTDTQYF. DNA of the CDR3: TGCGCCAGCAGCTTCAGATTGACCGGGACTAGCATTCCTAGCACAGATACGCAGTATTTT.